These 18 T cell receptor beta chains came from one sample sequenced in a study of T cell repertoires in cytomegalovirus infection. TCRdb analysed the reads with MiXCR anew, one entry per CDR3 protein. The table lists approximately 190,000 distinct CDR3 sequences, 7.5% to 10% of them singletons. Sequencing was performed on PBMCs. These TCRs come from a human donor in good health (CMV status not recorded). Some clones in this sample may be carry-over from other donors' samples.

There are many counts of this clonotype. The J gene is TRBJ2-4, the V gene TRBV28; maybe TRBD1 (5 bases). Germline V gives CDR1 MDHEN, CDR2 SYDVKM. Trimming took off 6 bases at V and 7 bases at J, with 16 bases between the two ends. This CDR3 has 14 residues. The CDR3 is CASSLQGFDNIQYF. DNA of the CDR3: TGTGCCAGCAGCCTCCAGGGCTTTGACAACATTCAGTACTTC. Full variable domain (rest looked up from reference TRBV28 and TRBJ2-4): DVKVTQSSRYLVKRTGEKVFLECVQDMDHENMFWYRQDPGLGLRLIYFSYDVKMKEKGDIPEGYSVSREKKERFSLILESASTNQTSMYLCASSLQGFDNIQYFGAGTRLSVL.

The chain carries TRBV20-1 and TRBJ1-5; 10 bases fit TRBD1. The CDR3 has 15 amino acids. Germline CDR1 and CDR2: DFQATT and SNEGSKA (reference sequence). The V segment lost 5 bases and the J segment 2 bases; nucleotides outside the gene matches: 6. The CDR3 DNA reads TGCAGTGCTCGAGGACAGGGGGTTGGCAATCAGCCCCAGCATTTT. Protein: CSARGQGVGNQPQHF.

To note about this clonotype: The conserved final phenylalanine or tryptophan is absent from the CDR3, which likely points to a read error. The chain carries TRBV7-6 and TRBJ2-1, with 9 bases that match TRBD2. The CDR3 sequence is 16 residues long. Germline CDR1 reads SGHVS; CDR2 reads FNYEAQ. V trimming: 6 bases; J trimming: 2 bases; junction bases outside the gene matches: 8. The CDR3 coding sequence is TGTGCCAGCAGGGCAACTGGACTAGCGACCTACAATGAGCAGTTCTCC. Its translation: CASRATGLATYNEQFS.

In this sample, this clonotype turned up many times. This chain uses TRBV10-3 with TRBJ2-1, with D maybe TRBD2 (5 bases). CDR3 size: 14 residues. CDR1 is ENHRY and CDR2 is SYGVKD in the germline V gene. The V and J ends lost 5 bases and 2 bases respectively, with 10 bases between them. The CDR3 here is CAISTRSTYNEQFF. The CDR3, as DNA: TGTGCCATCAGTACTAGGAGCACCTACAATGAGCAGTTCTTC.

The sample holds many counts of this clonotype. The chain employs TRBV18 and TRBJ1-1, with TRBD1 as a possible D gene (6 bases). V lost 1 base to trimming and J lost 1 base, with 19 bases between them. Germline CDR1 is KGHSH and CDR2 is LQKENI. This CDR3 is 18 amino acids long. CDR3 residues: CASSPRIVSGAQNTEAFF. The CDR3 nucleotides are TGTGCCAGCTCACCACGGATAGTGTCAGGGGCGCAGAACACTGAAGCTTTCTTT. Using reference TRBV18 and TRBJ1-1 for the parts outside the CDR3, the full variable domain is NAGVMQNPRHLVRRRGQEARLRCSPMKGHSHVYWYRQLPEEGLKFMVYLQKENIIDESGMPKERFSAEFPKEGPSILRIQQVVRGDSAAYFCASSPRIVSGAQNTEAFFGQGTRLTVV.

This clonotype was seen a few times. CDR3 sequence: CASSSSTGGGTGELFF. The CDR3 bases are TGTGCCAGCAGTTCGTCGACAGGGGGAGGGACCGGGGAGCTGTTTTTT. J is TRBJ2-2 and V is TRBV12-3 or TRBV12-4; 9 nucleotides match TRBD1. The V gene end was trimmed by 4 bases and the J gene end by 5 bases; junction bases not matched to a gene: 8. The CDR3 extends over 16 amino acids.

There are many counts of this clonotype. The J gene is TRBJ2-3, the V gene TRBV6-4, with D possibly being TRBD2 (5 bases). CDR1 is MRHNA and CDR2 is SNTAGT in the germline V gene. The CDR3 length is 15 residues. Between the trimmed V and J ends, which lost 5 bases and 0 bases, there was a span of 12 bases. The CDR3 region has the DNA TGTGCCAGCAGTACTAGATCCGGGAGCACAGATACGCAGTATTTT. The encoded protein is CASSTRSGSTDTQYF.

This clonotype was seen repeatedly, ten times or more. The J gene is TRBJ1-5, the V gene TRBV28; D gene uncertain. Between the trimmed V and J ends, which lost 1 base and 4 bases, there was a span of 5 bases. Looked up from germline, CDR1 is MDHEN and CDR2 is SYDVKM. The CDR3 spans 13 residues. The CDR3 DNA reads TGTGCCAGCAGTTTATTTAGAAATCAGCCCCAGCATTTT. Protein: CASSLFRNQPQHF.

This clonotype was found a few times. The rearrangement links TRBV14 to TRBJ2-5; 8 nucleotides align to TRBD1. Germline assignment: CDR1 SGHDN and CDR2 FVKESK. Trimming cost V 2 bases and J 5 bases; bases outside gene matches: 10. The CDR3 consists of 16 residues. For the CDR3, the DNA is TGTGCCAGCAGCCAAAATCGACAGGGGCTGAGGGAGACCCAGTACTTC. Amino acids: CASSQNRQGLRETQYF.

In regard to this clonotype: Since a much larger clone is just one base distant, this may be a read error. This chain links TRBV6-6 with TRBJ2-1, with 10 bases aligning to TRBD2. This CDR3 has 15 residues. Germline V gives CDR1 MNHNY, CDR2 SVGAGI (reference sequence). V shed 4 bases and J 6 bases; nucleotides not matched to a gene: 6. The CDR3 here is CASSSDTSGINEQFF. CDR3 in DNA: TGTGCCAGCAGTTCCGATACTAGCGGGATCAATGAGCAGTTCTTC.

At least ten counts were recorded for this clonotype. The V call is TRBV7-9, the J call TRBJ1-1; TRBD1 is a possible D gene (6 bases). CDR3 length equals 19 residues. V was shortened by 5 bases and J by 2 bases, with 27 bases between the two germline ends. Per the germline V gene, CDR1 is SEHNR and CDR2 is FQNEAQ (reference sequence). CDR3 in amino acids: CASSARTGGGPGSNTEAFF. The DNA of the CDR3 is TGTGCCAGCAGCGCCCGAACCGGGGGGGGGCCAGGGTCCAACACTGAAGCTTTCTTT. Variable domain in full (rest from reference TRBV7-9 and TRBJ1-1): DTGVSQNPRHKITKRGQNVTFRCDPISEHNRLYWYRQTLGQGPEFLTYFQNEAQLEKSRLLSDRFSAERPKGSFSTLEIQRTEQGDSAMYLCASSARTGGGPGSNTEAFFGQGTRLTVV.

This clonotype was counted between two and nine times. The rearrangement joins TRBV29-1 to TRBJ1-1, with D unresolved. The CDR3 covers 11 residues. CDR1 and CDR2 from the germline V gene are SQVTM and ANQGSEA. V lost 3 bases to trimming and J lost 5 bases, with 7 bases between them. CDR3 region: CSVEGGTEAFF. CDR3 coding DNA: TGCAGCGTTGAGGGTGGGACTGAAGCTTTCTTT.

The table lists this clonotype with many counts. V is TRBV12-3 or TRBV12-4 and J is TRBJ1-1; 7 nucleotides match TRBD1. The CDR3 contains 13 residues. With 8 bases clipped from V and 5 bases from J, the junction kept 8 bases outside the gene matches. CDR3 amino acids: CASDRQGRTEAFF. DNA of the CDR3: TGTGCCAGCGATCGACAGGGCAGAACTGAAGCTTTCTTT.

This clonotype was detected many times. V and J are TRBV28 and TRBJ2-3, with TRBD2 as a possible D gene (6 bases). The length of the CDR3 is 14 residues. Trimming left V 6 bases short and J 9 bases short, with 19 bases between. Germline V gene data show CDR1 as MDHEN and CDR2 as SYDVKM. The CDR3 sequence: CASSLLRSGRTQYF. Written as DNA, the CDR3 is TGTGCCAGCAGCCTCCTCCGTAGCGGCCGCACGCAGTATTTT.

This clonotype was seen a few times. This chain joins TRBV29-1 and TRBJ1-1; no definite D call. Deletions cut 1 base from V and 7 bases from J, with 10 bases between. Germline-derived CDR1 and CDR2 are SQVTM and ANQGSEA. The CDR3 contains 12 residues. This CDR3 reads CSVEATNGEAFF. The CDR3 nucleotides read TGCAGCGTTGAAGCGACAAATGGTGAAGCTTTCTTT.

This clonotype was found a few times. The chain has TRBV15 and TRBJ1-2; D perhaps matches TRBD1 (6 bases). The germline CDR1 and CDR2 sequences are LNHNV and YYDKDF (reference sequence). This CDR3 has 12 residues. Trimming cost V 5 bases and J 7 bases, with 11 bases left between them. The CDR3 DNA reads TGTGCCACCAGCGGCGGGACATTTGGCTACACCTTC. Its protein product is CATSGGTFGYTF.

This clonotype showed up many times. This chain joins TRBV28 and TRBJ2-1, with 9 nucleotides matching TRBD1. The CDR3 runs 15 residues. In germline, CDR1 is MDHEN, CDR2 SYDVKM. After removal of 3 bases from V and 6 bases from J, the junction contained 6 bases not matched to a gene. CDR3: CASSFSQGAINEQFF. CDR3 bases: TGTGCCAGCAGTTTTTCACAGGGGGCTATCAATGAGCAGTTCTTC. The whole variable domain, remainder taken from reference TRBV28 and TRBJ2-1, is DVKVTQSSRYLVKRTGEKVFLECVQDMDHENMFWYRQDPGLGLRLIYFSYDVKMKEKGDIPEGYSVSREKKERFSLILESASTNQTSMYLCASSFSQGAINEQFFGPGTRLTVL.

CDR3 residues: CATSRDGSMGINTEAFF. DNA of the CDR3: TGTGCCACCAGCAGAGATGGCAGTATGGGGATCAACACTGAAGCTTTCTTT. The chain carries TRBV15 and TRBJ1-1; D call uncertain. Germline V CDR1 and CDR2: LNHNV, YYDKDF (reference sequence). Trimming removed 0 bases at V and 2 bases at J, with 16 bases between. CDR3 length: 17 residues.